The present T cell receptor beta chain was sequenced within a study of blood T cell repertoires in COVID-19. The germline V and J ends were trimmed by 4 bases and 3 bases, with 16 bases remaining between them. Germline CDR1 reads SNHLY; CDR2 reads FYNNEI. This CDR3 has 15 amino acids. Measured with immunoSEQ multiplex PCR; TCRdb has only the in-frame clones, and not every one. The table has approximately 120,000 clones, almost 80% seen once. The sequence came from a human donor in a cohort sampled during active COVID-19. The chain links TRBV2 to TRBJ2-7; D is perhaps TRBD1 (8 bases). The sample consisted of peripheral blood. The CDR3 bases are TGTGCCAGCAGTGCGGGAGGACAGGGAGGCTACGAGCAGTACTTC. It yields the protein CASSAGGQGGYEQYF.